This is a list of T cell receptor beta chains from one sample in a study of CD8 T cells in Susac syndrome. TCRdb redid the calling of the immunoSEQ multiplex PCR reads with MiXCR, one entry per CDR3 protein. The repertoire holds 140,000 to 150,000 distinct CDR3 sequences, 90% to 95% seen once, with approximately 0.11% in the top ten. Sequencing was done on a sample of CD4+ T cells from PBMCs. The receptors shown here come from a human donor with multiple sclerosis. The CDR3 runs from the conserved cysteine through the conserved F or W. Each record gives: D gene, V gene, clone size, CDR3 length, J gene, CDR3 DNA, CDR3 protein. A D gene is named only where the DNA matches it firmly. Clone size, where shown, is once, few, many, or a class for clones that have expanded.

d_call: NA
v_call: TRBV27
clone_size: NA
cdr3_length: 13
j_call: TRBJ1-2
cdr3_nt: TGTGCCAGCAGTTTAGCCTCGGGGGATGGCTACACCTTC
cdr3_aa: CASSLASGDGYTF

d_call: TRBD2
v_call: TRBV20-1
clone_size: NA
cdr3_length: 14
j_call: TRBJ2-3
cdr3_nt: TGCAGTGCTAGCGGCGGGGGGTACGCAGATACGCAGTATTTT
cdr3_aa: CSASGGGYADTQYF

d_call: NA
v_call: TRBV9
clone_size: once
cdr3_length: 17
j_call: TRBJ1-6
cdr3_nt: TGTGCCAGCAGCCCCCACCTACAGCGCCTTAATAATTCACCCCTCCACTTT
cdr3_aa: CASSPHLQRLNNSPLHF

d_call: TRBD1
v_call: TRBV6-1
clone_size: NA
cdr3_length: 12
j_call: TRBJ1-1
cdr3_nt: TGTGCCCTTAGTCAGGGGGCAGTTGAAGCTTTCTTT
cdr3_aa: CALSQGAVEAFF

d_call: NA
v_call: TRBV6-1
clone_size: NA
cdr3_length: 12
j_call: TRBJ2-1
cdr3_nt: TGTGCCAGCAGTGAATATACGTATGAGCAGTTCTTC
cdr3_aa: CASSEYTYEQFF

d_call: NA
v_call: TRBV14
clone_size: NA
cdr3_length: 13
j_call: TRBJ1-2
cdr3_nt: TGTGCCAGCAGCCAAGATAGGGCTTTTGGCTACACCTTC
cdr3_aa: CASSQDRAFGYTF

d_call: NA
v_call: TRBV27
clone_size: NA
cdr3_length: 13
j_call: TRBJ1-2
cdr3_nt: TGTGCCAGCAGCAATTACCCATCCTATGGCTACACCTTC
cdr3_aa: CASSNYPSYGYTF

d_call: TRBD1
v_call: TRBV20-1
clone_size: NA
cdr3_length: 13
j_call: TRBJ2-5
cdr3_nt: TGCAGTGCTCCGAACAGGGGGCGAGAGACCCAGTACTTC
cdr3_aa: CSAPNRGRETQYF

d_call: TRBD2
v_call: TRBV5-4
clone_size: NA
cdr3_length: 15
j_call: TRBJ2-7
cdr3_nt: TGTGCCAGCAGCTCCGCCGGGACTAGCGGCTACGAGCAGTACTTC
cdr3_aa: CASSSAGTSGYEQYF

d_call: TRBD1
v_call: TRBV7-2
clone_size: NA
cdr3_length: 14
j_call: TRBJ1-6
cdr3_nt: TGTGCCAGCAGCCTCGGGACAGATAATTCACCCCTCCACTTT
cdr3_aa: CASSLGTDNSPLHF

d_call: NA
v_call: TRBV7-3
clone_size: once
cdr3_length: 13
j_call: TRBJ2-3
cdr3_nt: TGTGCCAGCGGTACTGGATCCACAGATACGCAGTATTTT
cdr3_aa: CASGTGSTDTQYF

d_call: TRBD2
v_call: TRBV5-4
clone_size: NA
cdr3_length: 15
j_call: TRBJ2-7
cdr3_nt: TGTGCCAGCAGCCCGATTGGCGGGGGGGCGTACGAGCAGTACTTC
cdr3_aa: CASSPIGGGAYEQYF

d_call: NA
v_call: TRBV27
clone_size: NA
cdr3_length: 15
j_call: TRBJ2-6
cdr3_nt: TGTGCCAGCAGCCCCAGAGGGGCTGGGGCCAACGTCCTGACTTTC
cdr3_aa: CASSPRGAGANVLTF

d_call: NA
v_call: TRBV7-6
clone_size: NA
cdr3_length: 14
j_call: TRBJ2-5
cdr3_nt: TGTGCCAGCAGCCCGGGATCCTTGAAAGAGACCCAGTACTTC
cdr3_aa: CASSPGSLKETQYF

d_call: TRBD1
v_call: TRBV30
clone_size: NA
cdr3_length: 14
j_call: TRBJ2-7
cdr3_nt: TGTGCCTGTACAGGGGGTTTGAGCACCTACGAGCAGTACTTC
cdr3_aa: CACTGGLSTYEQYF

d_call: NA
v_call: TRBV28
clone_size: NA
cdr3_length: 12
j_call: TRBJ2-3
cdr3_nt: TGTGCCAGCAGTTCCCTACCGGGTACGCAGTATTTT
cdr3_aa: CASSSLPGTQYF

d_call: TRBD2
v_call: TRBV28
clone_size: once
cdr3_length: 17
j_call: TRBJ2-5
cdr3_nt: TGTGCCAGCAGTTTAGGGTTCCTAGCGGGGAACCAAGAGACCCAGTACTTC
cdr3_aa: CASSLGFLAGNQETQYF

d_call: TRBD2
v_call: TRBV12-3/TRBV12-4
clone_size: NA
cdr3_length: 15
j_call: TRBJ2-5
cdr3_nt: TGTGCCAGCAGTGGACGACTAGCGCTACAAGAGACCCAGTACTTC
cdr3_aa: CASSGRLALQETQYF

d_call: NA
v_call: TRBV29-1
clone_size: few
cdr3_length: 13
j_call: TRBJ1-6
cdr3_nt: TGCAGCGTTCAGCCGGACCCCAATTCACCCCTCCACTTT
cdr3_aa: CSVQPDPNSPLHF

d_call: NA
v_call: TRBV27
clone_size: NA
cdr3_length: 12
j_call: TRBJ1-2
cdr3_nt: TGTGCCACCCTAGACGGCTTTTTGGGCTACACCTTC
cdr3_aa: CATLDGFLGYTF

d_call: TRBD2
v_call: TRBV12-3/TRBV12-4
clone_size: NA
cdr3_length: 16
j_call: TRBJ2-5
cdr3_nt: TGTGCCAGCAGTTTGACTAGCGGGGGGGCCTGGGAGACCCAGTACTTC
cdr3_aa: CASSLTSGGAWETQYF

d_call: NA
v_call: TRBV9
clone_size: NA
cdr3_length: 13
j_call: TRBJ1-1
cdr3_nt: TGTGCCAGCAGCGTAGGATCAAACACTGAAGCTTTCTTT
cdr3_aa: CASSVGSNTEAFF

d_call: TRBD2
v_call: TRBV20-1
clone_size: NA
cdr3_length: 14
j_call: TRBJ2-3
cdr3_nt: TGCAGTTTACCGGGACTAGCGGGTACAGATACGCAGTATTTT
cdr3_aa: CSLPGLAGTDTQYF

d_call: NA
v_call: TRBV15
clone_size: NA
cdr3_length: 13
j_call: TRBJ2-1
cdr3_nt: TGTGCCACCAGCAGAGATAGCCACAATGAGCAGTTCTTC
cdr3_aa: CATSRDSHNEQFF

d_call: NA
v_call: TRBV9
clone_size: NA
cdr3_length: 17
j_call: TRBJ1-1
cdr3_nt: TGTGCCAGCAGCGTAGATCTCCTAACAGGTGTCAAGACTGAAGCTTTCTTT
cdr3_aa: CASSVDLLTGVKTEAFF

d_call: NA
v_call: TRBV5-1
clone_size: NA
cdr3_length: 15
j_call: TRBJ2-1
cdr3_nt: TGCGCCAGCAGCCTGGATGTTATACAGTCTACTGAGCAGTTCTTC
cdr3_aa: CASSLDVIQSTEQFF

d_call: NA
v_call: TRBV23-1
clone_size: NA
cdr3_length: 16
j_call: TRBJ2-5
cdr3_nt: TGCGCCAGCAGTCATGTCCGGGGCAGGGATGGAGAGACCCAGTACTTC
cdr3_aa: CASSHVRGRDGETQYF

d_call: NA
v_call: TRBV29-1
clone_size: once
cdr3_length: 12
j_call: TRBJ2-3
cdr3_nt: TGCAGCGCCCCGACGAGCACAGATACGCAGTATTTT
cdr3_aa: CSAPTSTDTQYF

d_call: NA
v_call: TRBV30
clone_size: NA
cdr3_length: 13
j_call: TRBJ1-1
cdr3_nt: TGTGCCTGGAGTGAGCAGCCAACTCGGGCAGCTTTCTTT
cdr3_aa: CAWSEQPTRAAFF

d_call: NA
v_call: TRBV24-1
clone_size: NA
cdr3_length: 17
j_call: TRBJ2-2
cdr3_nt: TGTGCCACCAGTGATTCGAGGATCCGCACCCACACCGGGGAGCTGTTTTTT
cdr3_aa: CATSDSRIRTHTGELFF

d_call: NA
v_call: TRBV30
clone_size: NA
cdr3_length: 14
j_call: TRBJ1-2
cdr3_nt: TGTGCCTGGAGTGTAAGGGGAGGCGGCTATGGCTACACCTTC
cdr3_aa: CAWSVRGGGYGYTF

d_call: NA
v_call: TRBV24-1
clone_size: NA
cdr3_length: 15
j_call: TRBJ1-2
cdr3_nt: TGTGCCACCAGTGACGACAGGCCTGCTAACTATGGCTACACCTTC
cdr3_aa: CATSDDRPANYGYTF

d_call: TRBD1
v_call: TRBV14
clone_size: NA
cdr3_length: 18
j_call: TRBJ2-3
cdr3_nt: TGTGCCAGCAGCCCGGGACAGGGGCCGGGGACGAGGACAGATACGCAGTATTTT
cdr3_aa: CASSPGQGPGTRTDTQYF

d_call: NA
v_call: TRBV29-1
clone_size: NA
cdr3_length: 15
j_call: TRBJ2-2
cdr3_nt: TGCAGCGCTGGTCTAGGGGTCTCTAACACCGGGGAGCTGTTTTTT
cdr3_aa: CSAGLGVSNTGELFF

d_call: TRBD2
v_call: TRBV20-1
clone_size: NA
cdr3_length: 15
j_call: TRBJ2-7
cdr3_nt: TGCAGTGCCCCTCTGCCGGGACTAACTACCTACGAGCAGTACTTC
cdr3_aa: CSAPLPGLTTYEQYF

d_call: TRBD2
v_call: TRBV3-1
clone_size: NA
cdr3_length: 16
j_call: TRBJ2-1
cdr3_nt: TGTGCCAGCAGCCCCCCAACTAGCGGGAGTCGGAATGAGCAGTTCTTC
cdr3_aa: CASSPPTSGSRNEQFF

d_call: TRBD2
v_call: TRBV7-2
clone_size: once
cdr3_length: 16
j_call: TRBJ2-5
cdr3_nt: TGTGCCAGCAGCCACATCCGCAGGGCGGGGGTGGAGACCCAGTACTTC
cdr3_aa: CASSHIRRAGVETQYF

d_call: NA
v_call: TRBV20-1
clone_size: NA
cdr3_length: 14
j_call: TRBJ1-2
cdr3_nt: TGCAGTGCCTTCAGGGAGGACTCTAACTATGGCTACACCTTC
cdr3_aa: CSAFREDSNYGYTF

d_call: TRBD1
v_call: TRBV11-3
clone_size: NA
cdr3_length: 15
j_call: TRBJ1-1
cdr3_nt: TGTGCCAGCAGCGAGAGGACAGGGGGGAACACTGAAGCTTTCTTT
cdr3_aa: CASSERTGGNTEAFF

d_call: TRBD2
v_call: TRBV30
clone_size: NA
cdr3_length: 14
j_call: TRBJ2-5
cdr3_nt: TGTGCCTGGACCCTAGCGGGTGTACAAGAGACCCAGTACTTC
cdr3_aa: CAWTLAGVQETQYF

d_call: NA
v_call: TRBV20-1
clone_size: NA
cdr3_length: 13
j_call: TRBJ2-7
cdr3_nt: TGCAGTGCCGCCGGAGCACTAGCCTACGAGCAGTACTTC
cdr3_aa: CSAAGALAYEQYF

d_call: TRBD1
v_call: TRBV29-1
clone_size: NA
cdr3_length: 14
j_call: TRBJ1-1
cdr3_nt: TGCAGCGCTGGGACAGGGGGTTCGAACACTGAAGCTTTCTTT
cdr3_aa: CSAGTGGSNTEAFF

d_call: NA
v_call: TRBV20-1
clone_size: NA
cdr3_length: 14
j_call: TRBJ1-5
cdr3_nt: TGCAGTGCTTTGGAGGCGGCTGGCAATCAGCCCCAGCATTTT
cdr3_aa: CSALEAAGNQPQHF

d_call: NA
v_call: TRBV9
clone_size: NA
cdr3_length: 16
j_call: TRBJ2-3
cdr3_nt: TGTGCCAGCGCATTCAGGAAGTTAGCTAGCACAGATACGCAGTATTTT
cdr3_aa: CASAFRKLASTDTQYF

d_call: NA
v_call: TRBV3-1
clone_size: NA
cdr3_length: 13
j_call: TRBJ2-1
cdr3_nt: TGTGCCAGCAGCTTTTGGACAGCCACTGAGCAGTTCTTC
cdr3_aa: CASSFWTATEQFF

d_call: NA
v_call: TRBV12-3/TRBV12-4
clone_size: once
cdr3_length: 14
j_call: TRBJ2-5
cdr3_nt: TGTGCCAGCACCCCGGGACTTCACCAAGAGACCCAGTACTTC
cdr3_aa: CASTPGLHQETQYF

d_call: NA
v_call: TRBV29-1
clone_size: NA
cdr3_length: 14
j_call: TRBJ2-5
cdr3_nt: TGCAGCGGGGAGAGGTGGGCAGCCCAAGAGACCCAGTACTTC
cdr3_aa: CSGERWAAQETQYF

d_call: NA
v_call: TRBV20-1
clone_size: once
cdr3_length: 16
j_call: TRBJ1-1
cdr3_nt: TGCAGTGCTAGAGATGGAGAGAGGGGACTGGGCACTGAAGCTTTCTTT
cdr3_aa: CSARDGERGLGTEAFF

d_call: NA
v_call: TRBV30
clone_size: once
cdr3_length: 13
j_call: TRBJ1-5
cdr3_nt: TGTGCCTGGAGTTCGTCCACCAATCAGCCCCAGCATTTT
cdr3_aa: CAWSSSTNQPQHF

d_call: NA
v_call: TRBV20-1
clone_size: NA
cdr3_length: 13
j_call: TRBJ2-7
cdr3_nt: TGCAGTGCTAGAGAGTATACCTCCTACGAGCAGTACTTC
cdr3_aa: CSAREYTSYEQYF